The following is a T cell receptor (beta chain) sequence with its context. Germline trimming cut 4 bases from V and 7 bases from J; bases unmatched to any gene: 4. The CDR3 length is 14 residues. Germline V gene lookup returns CDR1 WNHNN and CDR2 SYGVQD (reference sequence). The PCR ran on 60 Vbeta and 13 Jbeta primers. Profiling relied on immunoSEQ multiplex PCR, and the TCRdb table lists in-frame clones only, not all of them. The sample records 110,000 or so clones, 70% to 80% being singletons. Donors counted as nominally healthy when sampled, yet unrecorded immune exposures were likely. This sample was taken from a study of cytomegalovirus exposure and HLA in healthy donors. Across the whole study: Earlier work reported 100 million or so unique TCR beta sequences from 150 million to 200 million T cells.

The rearrangement uses TRBV10-1 and TRBJ2-1, with 10 positions matching TRBD2. The clonotype originates from a man aged 35 to 55 in good health and CMV-seronegative. Source material: PBMCs. The CDR3 DNA is TGCGCCAGCAGTGGGACTAGCGGTAAGAATGAGCAGTTCTTC. This encodes CASSGTSGKNEQFF.